Each of the 6 T cell receptor beta chains below was sequenced from the same sample in a study of identifying expanded T cells in peripheral blood. The assay was immunoSEQ multiplex PCR, and TCRdb's table has in-frame clones only and misses some. The table has under 95,000 clones, about 88% seen once; the top ten hold approximately 2.8%. Sequencing was carried out using blood. Source of these receptors: a person between 18 and 70 years old in good health.

This clone was recorded a few times. The V call is TRBV7-9, the J call TRBJ2-5; 7 bases are a match to TRBD1. CDR3 size: 12 residues. Germline CDR1 and CDR2: SEHNR and FQNEAQ (reference sequence). The V segment lost 6 bases and the J segment 5 bases; nucleotides outside the gene matches: 3. CDR3 DNA sequence: TGTGCCAGCAGGACAGGGCTGGAGACCCAGTACTTC. Translation: CASRTGLETQYF. Drawing the rest from reference TRBV7-9 and TRBJ2-5, the complete variable domain is DTGVSQNPRHKITKRGQNVTFRCDPISEHNRLYWYRQTLGQGPEFLTYFQNEAQLEKSRLLSDRFSAERPKGSFSTLEIQRTEQGDSAMYLCASRTGLETQYFGPGTRLLVL.

In regard to this clone: An end of the junction differs from the germline gene, which may be a read error. The gene calls are TRBV7-7 and TRBJ2-5, with 7 bases fitting TRBD1. Germline loops: CDR1 SSHAT, CDR2 FNYEAQ (reference sequence). The CDR3 is made up of 14 amino acids. CDR3 bases: TGTGCTAGCAGCGAAGACAGGGCCCAGGAGACCCAGTACTTC. This codes for CASSEDRAQETQYF.

V and J are TRBV7-6 and TRBJ1-1; D uncertain. The CDR3 totals 14 residues. The V end lost 1 base, the J end lost 1 base, and 7 bases lay between the germline ends. From germline, CDR1 is SGHVS and CDR2 FNYEAQ. The CDR3 nucleotides are TGTGCCAGCAGCTTAGGTTCAGCGAACACTGAAGCTTTCTTT. Amino acid sequence: CASSLGSANTEAFF.

The chain carries TRBV9 and TRBJ1-1, with D possibly matching TRBD1 (5 bases). Germline assignment: CDR1 SGDLS and CDR2 YYNGEE. The V end lost 4 bases, the J end lost 7 bases, and 17 bases lay between the germline ends. The CDR3 extends over 14 amino acids. The CDR3 loop reads CASSPRPGRVEAFF. CDR3 DNA: TGTGCCAGCAGCCCCCGCCCAGGGAGGGTTGAAGCTTTCTTT.

The rearrangement links TRBV9 to TRBJ1-2; D perhaps matches TRBD1 (5 bases). Germline V gives CDR1 SGDLS, CDR2 YYNGEE. V was clipped by 1 base and J by 3 bases, with 7 bases between them. This CDR3 contains 13 residues. The CDR3 DNA reads TGTGCCAGCAGCGTAACAGGAGACTATGGCTACACCTTC. Translated: CASSVTGDYGYTF.

The chain recombines TRBV7-2 with TRBJ2-1, with TRBD2 matching 8 bases. The CDR3 is 15 residues long. V trimming: 5 bases; J trimming: 5 bases; junction bases outside the gene matches: 8. Germline assignment: CDR1 SGHTA and CDR2 FQGNSA. The CDR3 sequence: CASSPSAGAHNEQFF. DNA for the CDR3: TGTGCCAGCAGCCCATCAGCGGGGGCCCACAATGAGCAGTTCTTC.